The clone carrying this TCR beta chain was picked up one time. Its matching antigen is unknown. This sample is part of a study of cytomegalovirus exposure and HLA in healthy donors. Across the whole study: In terms of ancestry, the Caucasian-associated cluster contained roughly four fifths of the approximately 430 genotyped donors.

PCR was performed using 60 Vbeta and 13 Jbeta primers. Some clones are missing from TCRdb's copy, which holds only in-frame ones; the method was immunoSEQ multiplex PCR. The sample holds about 160,000 clones, more than 65% seen once. CDR1 is SGHNT, CDR2 YENEEA, per germline. The length of the CDR3 is 13 residues. The V end lost 2 bases, the J end lost 4 bases, and 8 bases lay between the germline ends. The study's findings and limits: Highly shared sequence variants in one cluster were likely a sequencing artifact. TRBV6-2, TRBV6-3 and some other V segments were excluded as indistinguishable.

This rearrangement joins TRBV11-3 to TRBJ2-5, with a weak D call TRBD2 (6 bases). This sequence was found in a woman in her forties or fifties in good health and CMV-seronegative. The sequenced sample consisted of PBMCs. DNA of the CDR3: TGTGCCAGCAGCTTACGCGGGATAGAGACCCAGTACTTC. It encodes CASSLRGIETQYF.